Listed here are 18 T cell receptor beta chains from one sample, sequenced in a study of coeliac disease. Measured with immunoSEQ multiplex PCR; TCRdb has only the in-frame clones, and not every one. The sample has about 3,700 clones; roughly three quarters are singletons. The material sequenced was intraepithelial lymphocytes from the gut. The receptor source for this set is a man aged 25 to 45 with celiac disease.

The table lists this clone with a few counts. The chain has TRBV10-3 and TRBJ2-7, with 7 bases aligning to TRBD1. This CDR3 contains 12 residues. The trim removed 6 bases at V and 7 bases at J, leaving 6 bases unmatched. Germline loops: CDR1 ENHRY, CDR2 SYGVKD. The CDR3 sequence is CAISRTGREQYF. The DNA for the CDR3 is TGTGCCATCAGCCGGACAGGAAGGGAGCAGTACTTC.

The chain employs TRBV28 and TRBJ2-5, with D tentatively TRBD2 (6 bases). Judging by the DNA end, TRBJ2-7 fits better; the J call may be wrong. Germline CDR1 MDHEN, CDR2 SYDVKM. The CDR3 length is 12 residues. This CDR3 is CASRGGAYEQYF. The CDR3, as DNA: TGTGCCAGCAGGGGGGGTGCCTACGAGCAGTACTTC.

This rearrangement joins TRBV5-3 to TRBJ2-1, with 7 bases lining up with TRBD2. TRBV5-3 is placed among ORFs of uncertain function. The CDR3 totals 15 residues. The J segment lost 0 bases and the V segment lost 6 bases, leaving 6 bases of the junction unmatched. The CDR3 DNA reads TGTGCCAGAATCCGAGCGGGGAGCTCCTACAATGAGCAGTTCTTC. Its protein product is CARIRAGSSYNEQFF.

This chain uses TRBV28 with TRBJ2-7; weak D call: TRBD2 (7 bases). The CDR3 loop spans 18 amino acids. V was pared by 3 bases and J by 3 bases, with 24 bases between. CDR1 is MDHEN and CDR2 is SYDVKM in the germline V gene. The CDR3 DNA sequence: TGTGCCAGCAGTTTGATCCGGGGGCCACTAGCGAGCTTCTACGAGCAGTACTTC. Its protein is CASSLIRGPLASFYEQYF.

V gene TRBV4-3 combines with J gene TRBJ2-7; 7 bases line up with TRBD1. This CDR3 spans 14 amino acids. Trimming took 5 bases from V and 2 from J; bases not matched to a gene: 6. Germline-derived CDR1 and CDR2 are LGHNA and YSLEER. This CDR3 reads CASSTGDRTYEQYF. The CDR3 bases are TGCGCCAGCAGCACTGGGGACAGAACCTACGAGCAGTACTTC.

This clone was counted only a few times. This chain joins TRBV7-9 and TRBJ2-7, with 8 bases fitting TRBD1. Germline CDR1 is SEHNR and CDR2 is FQNEAQ (reference sequence). The V gene end was trimmed by 4 bases and the J gene end by 2 bases; junction bases not matched to a gene: 10. There are 16 residues in the CDR3. The CDR3 DNA reads TGTGCCAGCAGCTCCAATTCCGGGACAGGTACCTACGAGCAGTACTTC. Translating gives CASSSNSGTGTYEQYF.

The rearrangement links TRBV4-3 to TRBJ1-1; maybe TRBD1 (5 bases). Trimming shortened V by 0 bases and J by 5 bases, and 19 bases separated the two germline ends. There are 17 residues in the CDR3. CDR1 is LGHNA and CDR2 is YSLEER in the germline V gene. In DNA, the CDR3 is TGCGCCAGCAGCCAAGATGGGGATGGGACTTGGGGGACTGAAGCTTTCTTT. Its translation: CASSQDGDGTWGTEAFF.

This chain links TRBV28 with TRBJ1-4; the D is unclear. The CDR3 extends over 15 amino acids. CDR1 MDHEN and CDR2 SYDVKM come from the germline V gene. Trimming shortened V by 6 bases and J by 0 bases, and 11 bases separated the two germline ends. DNA for the CDR3: TGTGCCAGCAGGTCCCGAGTTGCAACTAATGAAAAACTGTTTTTT. Translation: CASRSRVATNEKLFF.

CDR3 nucleotide sequence: TGTGCCAGCAGCTCGACAGGCCAAGAGACCCAGTACTTC. It specifies CASSSTGQETQYF. The V call is TRBV11-3, the J call TRBJ2-5, with a possible D match to TRBD1 (6 bases). There are 13 residues in the CDR3. Germline V gene lookup returns CDR1 SGHNT and CDR2 YENEEA. Between the trimmed V and J ends, which lost 4 bases and 1 base, there was a span of 7 bases.

This sequence joins TRBV23-1 and TRBJ2-7, with 9 bases fitting TRBD1. TRBV23-1 is an ORF, and what it does is uncertain. This CDR3 has 16 amino acids. V lost 0 bases to trimming and J lost 3 bases; unmatched junction nucleotides: 6. The CDR3: CASSQSGTGFSYEQYF. CDR3 DNA: TGCGCCAGCAGTCAATCCGGGACAGGGTTTAGCTACGAGCAGTACTTC.

The J gene is TRBJ2-2, the V gene TRBV19, with 14 bases aligning to TRBD2. The V gene's germline CDR1 is LNHDA and CDR2 SQIVND (reference sequence). This CDR3 has 18 residues. Trimming cost V 4 bases and J 1 base; bases outside gene matches: 5. DNA for the CDR3: TGTGCCAGTAGTACGACTAGCGGGAGGGCCTGGAACACCGGGGAGCTGTTTTTT. It translates to CASSTTSGRAWNTGELFF.

The V gene is TRBV10-3, the J gene TRBJ1-5, with D unclear. Trimming removed 2 bases at V and 7 bases at J, with 15 bases between. The CDR3 consists of 15 residues. CDR1 is ENHRY and CDR2 is SYGVKD in the germline V gene. CDR3 in DNA: TGTGCCATCAGTGAGGGAACTGGACTCTTCCAGCCCCAGCATTTT. Translation gives CAISEGTGLFQPQHF.

There are a few counts of this clone. The CDR3: CSVEEMVLAGNQETQYF. CDR3 bases: TGCAGCGTTGAAGAAATGGTGTTAGCGGGTAACCAAGAGACCCAGTACTTC. The chain carries TRBV29-1 and TRBJ2-5, with 7 bases that match TRBD2. Trimming at V came to 0 bases and at J to 0 bases, leaving 10 bases not matched to a gene. The CDR3 loop spans 17 amino acids. Germline assignment: CDR1 SQVTM and CDR2 ANQGSEA. Supplemented by reference TRBV29-1 and TRBJ2-5, the full variable domain reads SAVISQKPSRDICQRGTSLTIQCQVDSQVTMMFWYRQQPGQSLTLIATANQGSEATYESGFVIDKFPISRPNLTFSTLTVSNMSPEDSSIYLCSVEEMVLAGNQETQYFGPGTRLLVL.

CDR3 region: CAWSVRSGDQPQHF. CDR3 nucleotide sequence: TGTGCCTGGAGTGTACGGTCGGGTGACCAGCCCCAGCATTTT. The V gene is TRBV30, the J gene TRBJ1-5; no reliable D call. V was clipped by 0 bases and J by 7 bases, with 13 bases between them. This CDR3 spans 14 amino acids. Germline CDR1 GTSNPN, CDR2 SVGIG (reference sequence).

Only a few counts were recorded for this clone. The CDR3 region has the DNA TGCAGCGCCGAACAGGGGGGGTGGGAGACCCAGTACTTC. It encodes CSAEQGGWETQYF. The V gene is TRBV29-1, the J gene TRBJ2-5; D is perhaps TRBD1 (8 bases). V was shortened by 7 bases and J by 5 bases, with 17 bases between the two germline ends. The germline V gene has CDR1 SQVTM and CDR2 ANQGSEA. The CDR3 totals 13 residues.

The V call is TRBV6-5, the J call TRBJ2-1; possibly TRBD2 for D (5 bases). The germline V and J ends were trimmed by 0 bases and 5 bases, with 11 bases remaining between them. The CDR3 runs 15 residues. Germline V lookup: CDR1 MNHEY, CDR2 SVGAGI. CDR3 residues: CASSYSTSGHNEQFF. The CDR3 DNA reads as TGTGCCAGCAGTTACTCGACGAGCGGACACAATGAGCAGTTCTTC.

The chain uses TRBV6-6 and TRBJ2-1; no clear D gene. Trimming took 4 bases from V and 4 from J, leaving 8 bases between them. CDR3 length equals 13 residues. In germline, CDR1 is MNHNY, CDR2 SVGAGI (reference sequence). CDR3 amino acids: CASSLVLYNEQFF. The CDR3 DNA sequence: TGTGCCAGCAGTTTAGTCCTTTACAATGAGCAGTTCTTC.

The chain joins TRBV5-4 to TRBJ2-2; the D is unclear. The CDR3 has 12 amino acids. V was pared by 5 bases and J by 6 bases, with 8 bases between. CDR1 SGHNT and CDR2 YYREEE come from the germline V gene (reference sequence). CDR3 in amino acids: CASRYNAGELFF. The CDR3 DNA follows: TGTGCCAGCAGATACAATGCCGGGGAGCTGTTTTTT.